Following are 20 T cell receptor beta chains from one sample sequenced in a study of T cell responses to AZD1222 COVID-19 vaccine. Repertoires were generated with immunoSEQ multiplex PCR, while TCRdb's copy carries only in-frame clones and drops some. The data show approximately 150,000 clones, 90% to 95% seen once. This specimen was peripheral blood, taken on day 0 of MenACWY control vaccination. The source of these receptors is an adult in good health.

The rearrangement links TRBV7-3 to TRBJ2-3, with TRBD1 as a possible D gene (6 bases). The V end lost 5 bases, the J end lost 7 bases, and 16 bases lay between the germline ends. The CDR3 is 14 amino acids. CDR1 is SGHTA, CDR2 FQGTGA, per germline. The CDR3 nucleotides are TGTGCCAGCAGCCCACACGGACAGACGAATACGCAGTATTTT. Amino acid sequence: CASSPHGQTNTQYF.

A word on this clone: Other DNA variants within this sample encode the same CDR3. The V call is TRBV3-1 (or the pseudogene TRBV3-2), the J call TRBJ2-7; D unclear. The CDR3 extends over 11 amino acids. Germline V gene lookup returns CDR1 LGHDT and CDR2 YNNKEL (reference sequence). Trimming removed 1 base from V and 4 bases from J, with 2 bases in between. The CDR3 DNA follows: TGTGCCAGCAGCCAAGGTTACGAGCAGTACTTC. Translated, it gives CASSQGYEQYF.

This chain connects TRBV4-2 to TRBJ1-4; TRBD1 is a possible D gene (6 bases). This CDR3 is built from 14 residues. Germline values: CDR1 LGHNA, CDR2 YNFKEQ. V lost 4 bases and J lost 8, with 14 bases in between. DNA of the CDR3: TGTGCCAGCAGCCGAGAAGTTCAGGGGGAAAAACTGTTTTTT. It yields the protein CASSREVQGEKLFF.

The chain couples TRBV5-1 to TRBJ1-3; 12 nucleotides match TRBD1. V gave up 0 bases and J gave up 4 bases; unmatched junction bases: 8. The CDR3 has 18 amino acids. Germline CDR1 SGHRS, CDR2 YFSETQ. CDR3 in DNA: TGCGCCAGCAGCTTGGAGGGTCCGGGACAGGGGGCAGGAAACACCATATATTTT. The encoded protein is CASSLEGPGQGAGNTIYF.

The chain recombines TRBV15 with TRBJ1-5; D call uncertain. V was cut by 0 bases and J by 1 base, with 7 bases left in between. Germline CDR1 and CDR2: LNHNV and YYDKDF (reference sequence). The CDR3 sequence is 15 residues long. The CDR3 is CATSRDPGSNQPQHF. DNA of the CDR3: TGTGCCACCAGCAGAGATCCGGGGAGCAATCAGCCCCAGCATTTT.

The rearrangement uses TRBV30 and TRBJ1-2; no clear D. Between the trimmed V and J ends, which lost 2 bases and 6 bases, there was a span of 13 bases. This CDR3 spans 13 amino acids. Germline loops: CDR1 GTSNPN, CDR2 SVGIG (reference sequence). The CDR3 region has the DNA TGTGCCTGGAGTCTCAGATTAGGCAATGGCTACACCTTC. Its translation: CAWSLRLGNGYTF.

This clone was observed a handful of times. The CDR3 region is CASSSGLEILEEYF. For the CDR3, the DNA is TGCGCCAGCAGTTCGGGACTAGAGATCCTCGAAGAGTACTTC. This chain joins TRBV5-1 and TRBJ2-7; 8 nucleotides align to TRBD2. V gave up 5 bases and J gave up 11 bases; unmatched junction bases: 15. CDR1 and CDR2 (germline): SGHRS, YFSETQ. The CDR3 length is 14 residues.

The chain combines TRBV28 with TRBJ2-7, with 7 bases identical to TRBD2. V dropped 7 bases and J dropped 4; count of bases not matched to a gene: 10. The germline gives CDR1 MDHEN, CDR2 SYDVKM. This CDR3 is built from 14 residues. This chain's CDR3 is CASKPGLPEYEQYF. In nucleotides, the CDR3 is TGTGCCAGCAAGCCGGGACTACCCGAATACGAGCAGTACTTC.

The chain combines TRBV30 with TRBJ1-1; D gene uncertain. The CDR3 has 11 amino acids. In germline, CDR1 is GTSNPN, CDR2 SVGIG (reference sequence). Trimming shortened V by 0 bases and J by 6 bases, and 5 bases separated the two germline ends. The CDR3, as DNA: TGTGCCTGGAGTGTATTGGCTGAAGCTTTCTTT. Protein product: CAWSVLAEAFF.

The J gene is TRBJ2-5, the V gene TRBV14; TRBD2 is a possible D gene (6 bases). Trimming took off 4 bases at V and 0 bases at J, with 15 bases between the two ends. Germline CDR1 is SGHDN and CDR2 is FVKESK. The CDR3 totals 16 residues. CDR3 nucleotide sequence: TGTGCCAGCAGCCCCTGGAGGGGTGCGAACCAAGAGACCCAGTACTTC. It codes for CASSPWRGANQETQYF.

The genes are TRBV19 and TRBJ1-2; a weak D match, TRBD1 (5 bases). The germline gives CDR1 LNHDA, CDR2 SQIVND (reference sequence). This CDR3 spans 14 amino acids. V gave up 5 bases and J gave up 0 bases, with 10 bases separating them. DNA of the CDR3: TGTGCCAGTAGTCCAAGCAGGGCTAACTATGGCTACACCTTC. This codes for CASSPSRANYGYTF.

J is TRBJ1-5 and V is TRBV4-3; a weak D match, TRBD1 (5 bases). Looked up from germline, CDR1 is LGHNA and CDR2 is YSLEER. This CDR3 comprises 14 residues. Trimming stripped 0 bases from V and 9 bases from J, with 12 bases between. The CDR3 region is CASSQERGAGPQHF. The CDR3 DNA reads as TGCGCCAGCAGCCAAGAGAGGGGCGCCGGGCCCCAGCATTTT.

The gene calls are TRBV11-3 and TRBJ1-4, with D perhaps TRBD1 (5 bases). Germline values: CDR1 SGHNT, CDR2 YENEEA. The CDR3 runs 15 residues. The V gene lost 3 bases and the J gene lost 4 bases, with 12 bases spanning the gap. The CDR3 sequence is CASSFGGEVNEKLFF. As DNA, the CDR3 is TGTGCCAGCAGCTTCGGAGGGGAGGTTAATGAAAAACTGTTTTTT.

This chain connects TRBV14 to TRBJ2-1, with D hard to call. The CDR3 loop spans 15 amino acids. V lost 0 bases to trimming and J lost 4 bases, with 10 bases between them. Germline V gene lookup returns CDR1 SGHDN and CDR2 FVKESK. The DNA for the CDR3 is TGTGCCAGCAGCCAAGATCTCGACATTTACAATGAGCAGTTCTTC. It specifies CASSQDLDIYNEQFF.

This clone was observed a single time. V usage is TRBV3-1 (or the pseudogene TRBV3-2) and J usage is TRBJ2-5; TRBD2 might be the D (5 bases). Germline values: CDR1 LGHDT, CDR2 YNNKEL (reference sequence). The ends were cut back, 0 bases at V and 4 bases at J, with 12 bases in the middle. The CDR3 spans 15 residues. The CDR3 loop reads CASSQDVGLLETQYF. Here the CDR3 DNA reads TGTGCCAGCAGCCAAGATGTTGGACTCTTAGAGACCCAGTACTTC.

The chain has TRBV25-1 and TRBJ2-7; 8 nucleotides match TRBD1. Germline V gene data show CDR1 as MGHDK and CDR2 as SYGVNS. The CDR3 runs 13 residues. J was trimmed by 3 bases and V by 9 bases; bases with no gene match: 7. The CDR3 is CASTGTGYYEQYF. CDR3 bases: TGTGCCAGTACCGGGACAGGCTACTACGAGCAGTACTTC.

The J gene is TRBJ1-1, the V gene TRBV29-1, with D possibly being TRBD1 (5 bases). The V gene lost 7 bases and the J gene lost 1 base, with 13 bases spanning the gap. Germline values: CDR1 SQVTM, CDR2 ANQGSEA. The CDR3 totals 13 residues. The CDR3 DNA is TGCAGCGCCTGTCAGGGAACGAACACTGAAGCTTTCTTT. It yields the protein CSACQGTNTEAFF.

This rearrangement joins TRBV9 to TRBJ2-7; 8 bases map to TRBD1. V lost 1 base and J lost 3; bases outside the gene matches: 3. This CDR3 has 14 residues. Per germline, CDR1 SGDLS and CDR2 YYNGEE. This CDR3 is CASSVQGADYEQYF. CDR3 in DNA: TGTGCCAGCAGCGTACAGGGGGCGGACTACGAGCAGTACTTC.

The chain combines TRBV9 with TRBJ2-2; weak D call: TRBD2 (5 bases). This CDR3 contains 15 residues. Trimming left V 0 bases short and J 0 bases short, with 6 bases between. CDR1 and CDR2 from the germline V gene are SGDLS and YYNGEE. In nucleotides, the CDR3 is TGTGCCAGCAGCGTAGCAGCGGCGAACACCGGGGAGCTGTTTTTT. Translation gives CASSVAAANTGELFF.

V gene TRBV27 combines with J gene TRBJ2-2, with 14 bases identical to TRBD2. Per germline, CDR1 MNHEY and CDR2 SMNVEV (reference sequence). With 5 bases clipped from V and 5 bases from J, the junction kept 10 bases outside the gene matches. The CDR3 extends over 18 amino acids. CDR3 sequence: CASSNLRLAGGLTGELFF. DNA of the CDR3: TGTGCCAGCAGTAACCTCCGACTAGCGGGAGGGCTGACCGGGGAGCTGTTTTTT.